Listed below are T cell receptor beta chains from one sample, sequenced in a study of blood T cell repertoires in COVID-19. TCRdb keeps only in-frame clones here, not all; method: immunoSEQ multiplex PCR. The sample contains around 150,000 clones, about 87% of which appear only once. Sequencing was performed on peripheral blood. Receptors originate from a human donor with COVID-19, enrolled during active disease. The donor label of this sample is uncertain. The CDR3 runs from the conserved cysteine through the conserved F or W. D genes are given only for firm matches. Clone size is not always given. Where it is, it says once, few, many or a class for expanded clones.

clone size	J gene	V gene	D gene	CDR3 protein	CDR3 DNA
-	TRBJ2-5	TRBV19	-	CASSRAGQETQYF	TGTGCCAGTAGTAGGGCAGGGCAAGAGACCCAGTACTTC
-	TRBJ1-5	TRBV9	-	CASSAGGTPSRNQPQHF	TGTGCCAGCAGCGCGGGGGGGACTCCTTCTCGTAATCAGCCCCAGCATTTT
-	TRBJ2-5	TRBV4-2	TRBD2	CASSQGGAGKGGETQYF	TGTGCCAGCAGCCAGGGGGGAGCGGGAAAGGGTGGGGAGACCCAGTACTTC
-	TRBJ2-3	TRBV4-1	TRBD2	CASSQVSRLAGNTDTQYF	TGCGCCAGCAGCCAAGTTTCCCGACTAGCGGGAAACACAGATACGCAGTATTTT
-	TRBJ2-5	TRBV19	TRBD1	CASSQLEGAGETQYF	TGTGCCAGTAGTCAATTAGAGGGGGCTGGGGAGACCCAGTACTTC
-	TRBJ1-1	TRBV6-6	-	CASSQTLWNTEAFF	TGTGCCAGCAGTCAAACTCTGTGGAACACTGAAGCTTTCTTT
-	TRBJ1-6	TRBV10-2	TRBD1	CASSEASGTESPLHF	TGCGCCAGCAGTGAGGCCTCCGGGACAGAGTCACCCCTCCACTTT
-	TRBJ2-3	TRBV5-1	TRBD1	CASSYAQGNIDTQYF	TGCGCCAGCAGCTATGCACAGGGGAATATAGATACGCAGTATTTT
-	TRBJ2-7	TRBV6-2/TRBV6-3	TRBD2	CASSPIDPGLAGDEQYF	TGTGCCAGCAGCCCCATCGATCCGGGACTAGCGGGGGACGAGCAGTACTTC
-	TRBJ2-1	TRBV18	-	CASSPVATSTYNEQFF	TGTGCCAGCTCACCAGTCGCCACGAGTACCTACAATGAGCAGTTCTTC
-	TRBJ2-3	TRBV5-1	TRBD2	CASRPLTSGGVTDTQYF	TGCGCCAGCCGACCGTTGACTAGCGGGGGGGTCACAGATACGCAGTATTTT
-	TRBJ1-1	TRBV21-1	-	CASSKDPRGGLDTEAFF	TGTGCCAGCAGCAAAGATCCACGCGGGGGATTGGACACTGAAGCTTTCTTT
-	TRBJ2-5	TRBV3-1/TRBV3-2	-	CASSTRGQETQYF	TGTGCCAGCAGCACCCGGGGGCAAGAGACCCAGTACTTC
-	TRBJ1-1	TRBV19	-	CASSMKGDTEAFF	TGTGCCAGTAGTATGAAGGGGGACACTGAAGCTTTCTTT
-	TRBJ1-5	TRBV6-5	TRBD1	CASSSGTGGEQPQHF	TGTGCCAGCAGTTCTGGGACAGGGGGCGAACAGCCCCAGCATTTT
-	TRBJ2-4	TRBV11-1	-	CASSLGSGASRNIQYF	TGTGCCAGCAGCTTAGGTTCAGGGGCTTCAAGAAACATTCAGTACTTC
-	TRBJ1-1	TRBV27	TRBD1	CASSPRQGRNTEAFF	TGTGCCAGCAGTCCACGACAGGGAAGGAACACTGAAGCTTTCTTT
-	TRBJ2-3	TRBV5-1	TRBD2	CASSSGTSGGTDTQYF	TGCGCCAGCAGCTCCGGGACTAGCGGGGGCACAGATACGCAGTATTTT
-	TRBJ2-2	TRBV4-2	TRBD1	CASRRNRGDNTGELFF	TGTGCCAGCAGACGCAACAGGGGCGATAACACCGGGGAGCTGTTTTTT
-	TRBJ2-7	TRBV5-1	-	CASSDPLGFKQYF	TGCGCCAGCAGCGATCCTCTAGGTTTTAAGCAGTACTTC
-	TRBJ1-4	TRBV7-2	-	CASSWSGVNEKLFF	TGTGCCAGCAGCTGGTCCGGGGTTAATGAAAAACTGTTTTTT
-	TRBJ1-1	TRBV6-5	TRBD1	CASSYSEGQEAFF	TGTGCCAGCAGTTACTCTGAGGGACAGGAAGCTTTCTTT
-	TRBJ2-1	TRBV19	TRBD2	CASSRLGGGNYNEQFF	TGTGCCAGTAGTCGGTTGGGCGGGGGGAACTACAATGAGCAGTTCTTC
-	TRBJ2-6	TRBV18	TRBD1	CASSPGQPGANVLTF	TGTGCCAGCTCACCGGGACAGCCTGGGGCCAACGTCCTGACTTTC
-	TRBJ1-1	TRBV18	TRBD1	CASSPWTGRNTEAFF	TGTGCCAGCTCACCTTGGACAGGGAGGAACACTGAAGCTTTCTTT
-	TRBJ2-2	TRBV9	TRBD2	CASSVVAGGTGELFF	TGTGCCAGCAGCGTAGTTGCGGGGGGCACCGGGGAGCTGTTTTTT
-	TRBJ1-3	TRBV7-6	-	CASSFQGAGNTIYF	TGTGCCAGCAGCTTTCAAGGGGCTGGAAACACCATATATTTT
-	TRBJ2-7	TRBV27	TRBD1	CASVRQGAAYEQYF	TGTGCCAGCGTAAGACAGGGGGCCGCCTACGAGCAGTACTTC
-	TRBJ1-3	TRBV6-6	-	CASSQFHPRGASGNTIYF	TGTGCCAGCAGTCAATTCCACCCCAGGGGAGCCTCTGGAAACACCATATATTTT
-	TRBJ1-4	TRBV28	-	CASSPAEVATNEKLFF	TGTGCCAGCAGCCCCGCGGAAGTTGCAACTAATGAAAAACTGTTTTTT
-	TRBJ2-1	TRBV5-1	-	CASSLPGGQRGNEQFF	TGCGCCAGCAGCTTGCCGGGGGGCCAACGGGGCAATGAGCAGTTCTTC
-	TRBJ2-7	TRBV11-2	TRBD1	CASSPLGTGTYEQYF	TGTGCCAGCAGCCCCCTGGGGACAGGGACTTACGAGCAGTACTTC
-	TRBJ2-3	TRBV12-3/TRBV12-4	TRBD1	CASSYRGTDTQYF	TGTGCCAGCAGCTACAGGGGAACAGATACGCAGTATTTT
-	TRBJ1-2	TRBV11-3	-	CASSITGTYGYTF	TGTGCCAGCAGCATTACCGGGACTTATGGCTACACCTTC
-	TRBJ1-2	TRBV6-5	-	CASSYLAREVYGYTF	TGTGCCAGCAGTTACTTGGCCAGGGAGGTCTATGGCTACACCTTC
-	TRBJ1-5	TRBV2	-	CASSGRTGNQPQHF	TGTGCCAGCAGTGGCAGGACAGGCAATCAGCCCCAGCATTTT
-	TRBJ1-2	TRBV6-5	-	CASGPRVWGYTF	TGTGCCAGCGGACCGAGGGTATGGGGCTACACCTTC
-	TRBJ2-1	TRBV18	-	CASSPRAGGKVDNNEQFF	TGTGCCAGCTCACCCCGTGCTGGGGGCAAGGTCGATAACAATGAGCAGTTCTTC
once	TRBJ1-2	TRBV6-6	-	CASGVQGNYGYTF	TGTGCCAGCGGGGTACAGGGTAACTATGGCTACACCTTC
-	TRBJ1-1	TRBV5-1	-	CASSLALTGSEAFF	TGCGCCAGCAGCTTGGCGCTAACAGGGTCTGAAGCTTTCTTT